The 16 T cell receptor beta chains below were found in one sample sequenced in a study of shared clonotypes between healthy human individuals. Clones were read by immunoSEQ multiplex PCR, and TCRdb kept only the in-frame ones, dropping some. The repertoire has about 2.3 million clones, over 90% of them found once; the top ten carry 0.35% to 0.45%. Sequencing input: naive CD4+ T cells from PBMCs. Subset in this sample: CD45RA+ positively selected. The receptors come from a man between 18 and 29 years old in good health. Some clones in this sample may be carry-over from other donors' samples.

The genes are TRBV7-9 and TRBJ2-5; perhaps TRBD1 as D (6 bases). The CDR3 is 14 residues long. CDR1 and CDR2 from the germline V gene are SEHNR and FQNEAQ (reference sequence). Trimming pared 3 bases from V and 3 bases from J, leaving 11 bases between. The CDR3 region is CASSFWAGEETQYF. The CDR3 bases are TGTGCCAGCAGCTTTTGGGCAGGGGAAGAGACCCAGTACTTC.

The DNA for the CDR3 is TGCGCCAGCAGCTTGGCCCGGGACACTGGAAACACCATATATTTT. This encodes CASSLARDTGNTIYF. The chain employs TRBV5-1 and TRBJ1-3, with TRBD1 as a possible D gene (6 bases). This CDR3 has 15 residues. With 0 bases removed from V and 2 bases from J, the gap between germline ends came to 9 bases. Germline loops: CDR1 SGHRS, CDR2 YFSETQ.

The rearrangement links TRBV7-8 to TRBJ2-1, with 9 bases that match TRBD2. The V gene end was trimmed by 3 bases and the J gene end by 9 bases; junction bases not matched to a gene: 9. CDR1 SGHVS and CDR2 FQNEAQ come from the germline V gene. CDR3 length equals 15 residues. The CDR3 DNA sequence: TGTGCCAGCAGCTTGTCCGGGACTAGCTTTCGTGAGCAGTTCTTC. Encoded protein: CASSLSGTSFREQFF.

Remarks on this clone: The same CDR3 is also encoded by other DNA sequences in this sample. The chain links TRBV28 to TRBJ2-3; D call uncertain. The CDR3 consists of 12 residues. In germline, CDR1 is MDHEN, CDR2 SYDVKM. V was clipped by 3 bases and J by 3 bases, with 4 bases between them. This CDR3 is CASSLSTDTQYF. In DNA, the CDR3 is TGTGCCAGCAGTTTGTCGACAGATACGCAGTATTTT.

The chain links TRBV20-1 to TRBJ2-1; no firm D call. V was clipped by 4 bases and J by 8 bases, with 9 bases between them. The CDR3 loop spans 11 amino acids. CDR1 DFQATT and CDR2 SNEGSKA come from the germline V gene (reference sequence). The CDR3 protein is CSATPSDEQFF. The CDR3 DNA follows: TGCAGTGCTACCCCTTCGGATGAGCAGTTCTTC.

The rearrangement links TRBV2 to TRBJ1-2; D gene unclear. The CDR3 covers 12 residues. V lost 2 bases and J lost 14, with 15 bases in between. Germline lookup yields CDR1 SNHLY and CDR2 FYNNEI. DNA for the CDR3: TGTGCCAGCAGTGAACGGGCGGCGATAATAACCTTC. Protein: CASSERAAIITF. Supplemented by reference TRBV2 and TRBJ1-2, the full variable domain reads EPEVTQTPSHQVTQMGQEVILRCVPISNHLYFYWYRQILGQKVEFLVSFYNNEISEKSEIFDDQFSVERPDGSNFTLKIRSTKLEDSAMYFCASSERAAIITFGSGTRLTVV.

J is TRBJ2-4 and V is TRBV28, with D possibly matching TRBD2 (6 bases). V was trimmed by 3 bases and J by 0 bases, leaving 12 bases between them. CDR1 is MDHEN, CDR2 SYDVKM, per germline. The CDR3 consists of 16 residues. CDR3 coding DNA: TGTGCCAGCAGTTTCGGGGGTTTAATAGCCAAAAACATTCAGTACTTC. Translating gives CASSFGGLIAKNIQYF.

The chain recombines TRBV19 with TRBJ1-3, with a weak D call TRBD1 (5 bases). CDR3 length: 15 residues. V lost 7 bases and J lost 0, with 13 bases in between. In germline, CDR1 is LNHDA, CDR2 SQIVND (reference sequence). The CDR3 bases are TGTGCCAGTACCTCTGCCAGGGTCTCTGGAAACACCATATATTTT. This gives the protein CASTSARVSGNTIYF.

CDR3 amino acids: CAIRGGRDTDTQYF. CDR3 nucleotide sequence: TGTGCCATACGAGGCGGGAGGGACACAGATACGCAGTATTTT. This chain links TRBV10-3 with TRBJ2-3; 9 bases map to TRBD2. The length of the CDR3 is 14 residues. Trimming cost V 9 bases and J 2 bases; bases outside gene matches: 6. From germline, CDR1 is ENHRY and CDR2 SYGVKD.

This sequence joins TRBV4-1 and TRBJ2-1, with 8 bases lining up with TRBD2. Germline CDR1 MGHRA, CDR2 YSYEKL. V lost 0 bases to trimming and J lost 3 bases; unmatched junction nucleotides: 10. The CDR3 runs to 18 residues. The DNA for the CDR3 is TGCGCCAGCAGCCAAGAATTCCTTAGAGCGGGAGTCTACAATGAGCAGTTCTTC. It specifies CASSQEFLRAGVYNEQFF.

The chain has TRBV6-6 and TRBJ1-6; no clear D. Per germline, CDR1 MNHNY and CDR2 SVGAGI (reference sequence). Trimming removed 2 bases at V and 7 bases at J, with 15 bases between. The CDR3 length is 16 residues. The CDR3: CASSYGEGLRNSPLHF. The CDR3 DNA is TGTGCCAGCAGTTACGGGGAGGGCCTTAGGAATTCACCCCTCCACTTT.

The rearrangement uses TRBV4-1 and TRBJ2-7, with D unclear. Germline-derived CDR1 and CDR2 are MGHRA and YSYEKL. V gave up 0 bases and J gave up 4 bases, with 16 bases separating them. The CDR3 length is 16 residues. CDR3 nucleotides: TGCGCCAGCAGCCAAGATTACCGACCTGGAAGGTACGAGCAGTACTTC. Translating gives CASSQDYRPGRYEQYF.

The chain uses TRBV7-2 and TRBJ2-7; 9 positions match TRBD1. V was pared by 4 bases and J by 4 bases, with 8 bases of the junction left unmatched. The CDR3 is made up of 15 amino acids. The germline V gene encodes CDR1 SGHTA and CDR2 FQGNSA. DNA of the CDR3: TGTGCCAGCAGCTCCCGGGACAGGGCGAGGTACGAGCAGTACTTC. Its translation is CASSSRDRARYEQYF.

The chain uses TRBV7-8 and TRBJ2-7; 10 nucleotides align to TRBD2. V shed 4 bases and J 6 bases; nucleotides not matched to a gene: 24. This CDR3 contains 20 residues. Germline V lookup: CDR1 SGHVS, CDR2 FQNEAQ. CDR3 DNA sequence: TGTGCCAGCAGCTCTTGGACTAGCGGAATTAGAAGGGAGACTACGGGCGAGCAGTACTTC. This codes for CASSSWTSGIRRETTGEQYF. The complete variable domain, with remaining parts taken from reference TRBV7-8 and TRBJ2-7, reads GAGVSQSPRYKVAKRGQDVALRCDPISGHVSLFWYQQALGQGPEFLTYFQNEAQLDKSGLPSDRFFAERPEGSVSTLKIQRTQQEDSAVYLCASSSWTSGIRRETTGEQYFGPGTRLTVT.

Comment on this clone: The sample carries other DNA sequences with the same CDR3. The genes are TRBV5-1 and TRBJ2-5, with 7 bases fitting TRBD1. Germline loops: CDR1 SGHRS, CDR2 YFSETQ. Trimming took 5 bases from V and 1 from J; bases not matched to a gene: 2. The CDR3 spans 13 residues. The DNA for the CDR3 is TGCGCCAGCAGACGGACAGGCCAAGAGACCCAGTACTTC. This sequence encodes CASRRTGQETQYF.

V and J are TRBV18 and TRBJ2-4; D is perhaps TRBD1 (5 bases). This CDR3 spans 15 amino acids. The V end lost 3 bases, the J end lost 5 bases, and 14 bases lay between the germline ends. Germline V gives CDR1 KGHSH, CDR2 LQKENI. The CDR3 loop reads CASSPPTPGQNIQYF. In DNA, the CDR3 is TGTGCCAGCTCACCCCCCACCCCAGGGCAAAACATTCAGTACTTC.